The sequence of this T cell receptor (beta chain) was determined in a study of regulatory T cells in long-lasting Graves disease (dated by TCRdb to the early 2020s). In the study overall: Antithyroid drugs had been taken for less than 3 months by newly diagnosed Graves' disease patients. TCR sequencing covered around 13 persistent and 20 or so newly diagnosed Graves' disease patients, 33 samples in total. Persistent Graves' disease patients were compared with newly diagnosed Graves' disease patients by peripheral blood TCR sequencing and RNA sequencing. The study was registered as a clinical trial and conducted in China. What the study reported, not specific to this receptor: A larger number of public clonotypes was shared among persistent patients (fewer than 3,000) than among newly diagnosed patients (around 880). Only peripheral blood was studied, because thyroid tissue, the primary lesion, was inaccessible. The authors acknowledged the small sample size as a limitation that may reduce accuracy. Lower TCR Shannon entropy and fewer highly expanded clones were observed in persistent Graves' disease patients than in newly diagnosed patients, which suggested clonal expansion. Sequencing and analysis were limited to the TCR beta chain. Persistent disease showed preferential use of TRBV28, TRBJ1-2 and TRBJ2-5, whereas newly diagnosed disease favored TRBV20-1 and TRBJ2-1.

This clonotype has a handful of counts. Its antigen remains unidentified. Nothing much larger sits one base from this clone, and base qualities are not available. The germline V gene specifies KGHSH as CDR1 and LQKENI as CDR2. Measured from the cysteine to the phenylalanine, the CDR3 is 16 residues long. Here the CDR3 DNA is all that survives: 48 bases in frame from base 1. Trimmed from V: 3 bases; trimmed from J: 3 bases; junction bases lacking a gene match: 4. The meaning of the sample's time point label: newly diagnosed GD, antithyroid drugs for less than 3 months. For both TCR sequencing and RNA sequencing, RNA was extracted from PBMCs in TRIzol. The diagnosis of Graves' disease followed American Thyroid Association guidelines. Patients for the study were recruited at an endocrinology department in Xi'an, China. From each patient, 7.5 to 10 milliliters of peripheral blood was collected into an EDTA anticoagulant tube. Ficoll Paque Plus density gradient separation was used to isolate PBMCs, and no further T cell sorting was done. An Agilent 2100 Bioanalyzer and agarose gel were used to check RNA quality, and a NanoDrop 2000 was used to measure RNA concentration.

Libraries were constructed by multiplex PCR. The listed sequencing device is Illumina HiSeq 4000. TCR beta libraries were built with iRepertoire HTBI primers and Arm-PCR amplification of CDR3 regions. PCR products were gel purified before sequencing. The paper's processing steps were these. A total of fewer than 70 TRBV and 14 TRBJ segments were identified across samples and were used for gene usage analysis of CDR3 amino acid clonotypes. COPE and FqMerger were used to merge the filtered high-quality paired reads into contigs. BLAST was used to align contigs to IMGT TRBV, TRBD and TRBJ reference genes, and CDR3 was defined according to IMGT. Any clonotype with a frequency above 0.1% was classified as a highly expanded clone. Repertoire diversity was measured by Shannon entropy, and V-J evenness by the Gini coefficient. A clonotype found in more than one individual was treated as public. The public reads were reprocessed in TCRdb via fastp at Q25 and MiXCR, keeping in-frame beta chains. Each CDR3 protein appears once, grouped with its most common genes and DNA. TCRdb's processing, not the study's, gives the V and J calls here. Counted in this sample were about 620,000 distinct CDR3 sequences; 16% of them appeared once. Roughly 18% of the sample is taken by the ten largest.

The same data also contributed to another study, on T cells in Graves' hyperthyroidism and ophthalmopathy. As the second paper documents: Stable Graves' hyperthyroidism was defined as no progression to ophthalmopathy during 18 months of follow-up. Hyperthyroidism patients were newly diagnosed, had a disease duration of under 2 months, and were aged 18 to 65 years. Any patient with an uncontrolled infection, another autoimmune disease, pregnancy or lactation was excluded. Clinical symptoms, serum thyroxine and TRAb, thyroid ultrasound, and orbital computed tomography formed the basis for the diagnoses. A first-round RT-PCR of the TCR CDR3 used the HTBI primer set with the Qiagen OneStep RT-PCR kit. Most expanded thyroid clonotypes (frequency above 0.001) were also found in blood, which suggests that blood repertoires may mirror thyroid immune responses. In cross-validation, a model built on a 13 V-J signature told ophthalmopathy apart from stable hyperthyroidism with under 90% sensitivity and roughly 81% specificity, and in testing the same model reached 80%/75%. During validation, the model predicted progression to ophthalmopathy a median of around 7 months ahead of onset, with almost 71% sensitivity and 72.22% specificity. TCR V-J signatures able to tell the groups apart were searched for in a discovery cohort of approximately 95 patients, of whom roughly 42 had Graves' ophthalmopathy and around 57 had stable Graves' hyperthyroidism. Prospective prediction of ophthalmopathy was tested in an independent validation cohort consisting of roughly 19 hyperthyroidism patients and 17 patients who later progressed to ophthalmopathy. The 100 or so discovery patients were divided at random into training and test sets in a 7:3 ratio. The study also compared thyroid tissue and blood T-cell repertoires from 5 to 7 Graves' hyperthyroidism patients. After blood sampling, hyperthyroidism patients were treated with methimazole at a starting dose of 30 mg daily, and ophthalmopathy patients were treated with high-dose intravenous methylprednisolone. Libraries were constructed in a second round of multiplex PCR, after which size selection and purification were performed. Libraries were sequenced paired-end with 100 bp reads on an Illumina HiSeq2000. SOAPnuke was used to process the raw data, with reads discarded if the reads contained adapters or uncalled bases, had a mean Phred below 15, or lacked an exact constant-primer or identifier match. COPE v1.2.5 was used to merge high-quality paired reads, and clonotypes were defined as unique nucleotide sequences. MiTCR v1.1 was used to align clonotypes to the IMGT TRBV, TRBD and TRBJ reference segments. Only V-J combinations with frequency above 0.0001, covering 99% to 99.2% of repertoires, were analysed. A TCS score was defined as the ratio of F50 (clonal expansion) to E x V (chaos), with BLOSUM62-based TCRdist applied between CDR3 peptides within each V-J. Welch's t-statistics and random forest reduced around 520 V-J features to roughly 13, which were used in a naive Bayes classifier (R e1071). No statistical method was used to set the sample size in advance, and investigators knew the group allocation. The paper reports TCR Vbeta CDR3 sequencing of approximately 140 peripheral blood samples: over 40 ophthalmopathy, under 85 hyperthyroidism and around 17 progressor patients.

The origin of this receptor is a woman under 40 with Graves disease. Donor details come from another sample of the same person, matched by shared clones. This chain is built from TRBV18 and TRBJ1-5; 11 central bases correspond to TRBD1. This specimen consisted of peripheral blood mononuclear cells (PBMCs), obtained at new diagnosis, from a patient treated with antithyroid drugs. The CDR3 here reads CASSPGTGGINQPQHF. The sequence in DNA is TGTGCCAGCTCACCTGGGACAGGGGGGATCAATCAGCCCCAGCATTTT. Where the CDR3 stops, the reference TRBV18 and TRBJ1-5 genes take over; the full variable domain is NAGVMQNPRHLVRRRGQEARLRCSPMKGHSHVYWYRQLPEEGLKFMVYLQKENIIDESGMPKERFSAEFPKEGPSILRIQQVVRGDSAAYFCASSPGTGGINQPQHFGDGTRLSIL.